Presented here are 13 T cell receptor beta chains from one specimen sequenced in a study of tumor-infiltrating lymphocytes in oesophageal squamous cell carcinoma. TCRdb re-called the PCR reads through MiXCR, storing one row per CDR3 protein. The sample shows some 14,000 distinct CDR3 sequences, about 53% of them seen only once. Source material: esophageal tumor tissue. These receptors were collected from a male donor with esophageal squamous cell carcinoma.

CDR3 sequence reads: CASSLEPGTGFSYEQYF. The DNA of the CDR3 is TGTGCCAGCAGCTTAGAACCGGGGACAGGGTTCTCCTACGAGCAGTACTTC. This chain connects TRBV7-2 to TRBJ2-7; 9 bases are shared with TRBD1. CDR1 is SGHTA and CDR2 is FQGNSA in the germline V gene. The V segment lost 1 base and the J segment 0 bases; nucleotides outside the gene matches: 7. This CDR3 contains 17 residues.

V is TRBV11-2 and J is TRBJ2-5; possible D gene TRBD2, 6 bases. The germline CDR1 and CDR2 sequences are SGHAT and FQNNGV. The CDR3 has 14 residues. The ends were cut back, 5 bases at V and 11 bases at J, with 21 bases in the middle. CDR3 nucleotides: TGTGCCAGCAGCCGCGGTGGCGGGGTGAGAGAGCAGTACTTC. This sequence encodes CASSRGGGVREQYF.

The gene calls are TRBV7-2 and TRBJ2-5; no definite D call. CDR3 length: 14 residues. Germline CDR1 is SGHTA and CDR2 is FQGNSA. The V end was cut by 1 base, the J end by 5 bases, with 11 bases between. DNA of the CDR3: TGTGCCAGCAGCTTAGGGTGGGTCAGGGAGACCCAGTACTTC. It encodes CASSLGWVRETQYF.

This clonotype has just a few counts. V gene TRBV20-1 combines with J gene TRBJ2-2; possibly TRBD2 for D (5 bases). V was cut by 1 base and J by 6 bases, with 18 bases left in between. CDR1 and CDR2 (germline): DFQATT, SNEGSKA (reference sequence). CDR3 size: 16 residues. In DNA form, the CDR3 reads TGCAGTGCTAGAGGCGCCATGGAGACTAAGGCCGGGGAGCTGTTTTTT. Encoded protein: CSARGAMETKAGELFF.

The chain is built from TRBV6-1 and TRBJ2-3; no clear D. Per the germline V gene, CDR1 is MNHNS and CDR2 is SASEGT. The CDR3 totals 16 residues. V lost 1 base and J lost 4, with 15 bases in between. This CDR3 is CASSEVRARGADTQYF. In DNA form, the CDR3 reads TGTGCCAGCAGTGAAGTAAGAGCGAGAGGTGCAGATACGCAGTATTTT.

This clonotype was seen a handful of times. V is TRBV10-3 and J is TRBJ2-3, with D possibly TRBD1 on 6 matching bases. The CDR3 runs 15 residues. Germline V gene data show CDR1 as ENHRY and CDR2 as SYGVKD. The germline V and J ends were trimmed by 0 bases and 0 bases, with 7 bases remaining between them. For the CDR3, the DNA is TGTGCCATCAGTGAGTCGGGGGCTAGCACAGATACGCAGTATTTT. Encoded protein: CAISESGASTDTQYF.

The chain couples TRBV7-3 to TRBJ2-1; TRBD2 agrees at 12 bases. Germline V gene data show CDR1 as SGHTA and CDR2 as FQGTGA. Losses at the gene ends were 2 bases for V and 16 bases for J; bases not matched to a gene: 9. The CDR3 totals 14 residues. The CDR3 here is CASSLATSGSRGFF. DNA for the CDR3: TGTGCCAGCAGCTTAGCGACTAGCGGGAGTAGGGGCTTCTTC.

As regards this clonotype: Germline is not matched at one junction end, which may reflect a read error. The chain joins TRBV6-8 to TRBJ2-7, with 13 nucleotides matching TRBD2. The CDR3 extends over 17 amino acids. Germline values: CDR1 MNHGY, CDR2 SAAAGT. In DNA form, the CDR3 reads TGTGCCAGCAGTAGGTGGACTAGCGGGAGATTAGTCTGCGAGCAGTACTTT. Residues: CASSRWTSGRLVCEQYF.

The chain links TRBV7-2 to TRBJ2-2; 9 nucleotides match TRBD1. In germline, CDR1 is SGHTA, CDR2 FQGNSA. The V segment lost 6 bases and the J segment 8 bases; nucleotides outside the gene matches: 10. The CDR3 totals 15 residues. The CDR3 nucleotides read TGTGCCAGCAGTCTACAACAGGGGGCGCAAGGGGAGCTGTTTTTT. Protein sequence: CASSLQQGAQGELFF.

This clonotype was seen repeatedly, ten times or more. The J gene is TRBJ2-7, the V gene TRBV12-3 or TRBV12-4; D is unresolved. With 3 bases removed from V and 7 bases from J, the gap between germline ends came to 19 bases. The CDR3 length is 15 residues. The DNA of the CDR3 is TGTGCCAGCAGTTTCGGTGACGGCACCTACAATGAGCAGTACTTC. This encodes CASSFGDGTYNEQYF.

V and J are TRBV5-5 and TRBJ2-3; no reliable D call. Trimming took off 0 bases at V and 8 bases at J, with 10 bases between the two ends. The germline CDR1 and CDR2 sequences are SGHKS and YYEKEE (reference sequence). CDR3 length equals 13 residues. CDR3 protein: CASSLEVRVTQYF. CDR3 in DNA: TGTGCCAGCAGCTTGGAAGTTCGCGTTACGCAGTATTTT.

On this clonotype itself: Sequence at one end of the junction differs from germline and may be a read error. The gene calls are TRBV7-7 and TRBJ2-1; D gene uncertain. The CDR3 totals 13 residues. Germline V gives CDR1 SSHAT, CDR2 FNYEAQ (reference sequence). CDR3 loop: CASSLSHSNEQFF. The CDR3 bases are TGTGCTAGCAGCTTATCCCATAGCAACGAGCAGTTCTTC.

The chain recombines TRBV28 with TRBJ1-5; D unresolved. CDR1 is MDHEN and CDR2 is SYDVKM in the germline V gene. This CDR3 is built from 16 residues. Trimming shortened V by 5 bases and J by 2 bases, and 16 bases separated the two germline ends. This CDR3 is CASSMEKQAGNQPQHF. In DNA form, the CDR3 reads TGTGCCAGCAGTATGGAAAAACAAGCGGGCAATCAGCCCCAGCATTTT.